The 14 T cell receptor beta chains below were found in one sample sequenced in a study of beta chain features in type 1 diabetes. Since all of the isolated RNA was reverse transcribed, expressed TCRB transcripts were what got sequenced. Profiled with immunoSEQ multiplex PCR; TCRdb holds only in-frame clones, not every one. The sample shows 250,000 to 350,000 clones, roughly 13% of them seen only once. Their cognate antigens are unknown. General study findings and limits: A moderate, significant TCRB CDR3 shortening appeared in type 1 diabetes across four CD4+ subsets.

Sequencing was performed on naive CD4+ T cells from blood. These receptors were taken from a man aged 25-45 years with type 1 diabetes.

This clone came up a few times. Other DNA sequences within the sample encode an identical CDR3. The chain uses TRBV7-9 and TRBJ2-3; perhaps TRBD2 as D (7 bases). The germline CDR1 and CDR2 sequences are SEHNR and FQNEAQ (reference sequence). Trimming shortened V by 2 bases and J by 6 bases, and 9 bases separated the two germline ends. The CDR3 loop spans 13 amino acids. The CDR3, as DNA: TGTGCCAGCAGCTTATCGGGGGGCGATACGCAGTATTTT. It is translated as CASSLSGGDTQYF.

The genes are TRBV14 and TRBJ2-1; 8 bases align to TRBD2. The ends lost 1 base at V and 15 bases at J; junction bases unmatched: 5. In germline, CDR1 is SGHDN, CDR2 FVKESK. The CDR3 covers 12 residues. CDR3 residues: CASSQVAGLLFF. CDR3 in DNA: TGTGCCAGCAGCCAAGTAGCGGGACTTCTGTTCTTC.

The chain uses TRBV25-1 and TRBJ2-4; the match to TRBD1 covers 9 bases. Germline assignment: CDR1 MGHDK and CDR2 SYGVNS. This CDR3 contains 13 residues. Unmatched junction bases numbered 3, after V lost 11 bases and J lost 1 base. The CDR3 protein is CAVQGAAKNIQYF. The CDR3 region has the DNA TGTGCCGTACAGGGGGCGGCCAAAAACATTCAGTACTTC. The complete variable domain, with remaining parts taken from reference TRBV25-1 and TRBJ2-4, reads EADIYQTPRYLVIGTGKKITLECSQTMGHDKMYWYQQDPGMELHLIHYSYGVNSTEKGDLSSESTVSRIRTEHFPLTLESARPSHTSQYLCAVQGAAKNIQYFGAGTRLSVL.

This clone has just a few counts. The V call is TRBV28, the J call TRBJ2-7, with 13 bases fitting TRBD2. The CDR3 loop spans 15 amino acids. Germline V gene lookup returns CDR1 MDHEN and CDR2 SYDVKM. J lost 4 bases, V lost 5 bases, and 5 bases had no gene match. The CDR3 here is CASSLWTSGRYEQYF. The CDR3 DNA reads as TGTGCCAGCAGTCTCTGGACTAGCGGGAGATACGAGCAGTACTTC.

This clone was counted only a few times. The CDR3 region is CSVEQGALDTQYF. CDR3 in DNA: TGCAGCGTTGAGCAGGGGGCCCTAGATACGCAGTATTTT. The chain employs TRBV29-1 and TRBJ2-3; 8 nucleotides align to TRBD1. Germline values: CDR1 SQVTM, CDR2 ANQGSEA. Trimming removed 3 bases from V and 5 bases from J; junction bases left unmatched: 4. The CDR3 runs to 13 residues.

This clone was observed a few times. CDR3 sequence: CASSEIQFQETQYF. The DNA of the CDR3 is TGTGCCAGCTCCGAAATACAGTTTCAAGAGACCCAGTACTTC. J is TRBJ2-5 and V is TRBV2; no clear D gene. The V gene's germline CDR1 is SNHLY and CDR2 FYNNEI. The V and J ends lost 8 bases and 2 bases respectively, with 15 bases between them. The CDR3 contains 14 residues. Full variable domain (outside the CDR3, taken from reference TRBV2 and TRBJ2-5): EPEVTQTPSHQVTQMGQEVILRCVPISNHLYFYWYRQILGQKVEFLVSFYNNEISEKSEIFDDQFSVERPDGSNFTLKIRSTKLEDSAMYFCASSEIQFQETQYFGPGTRLLVL.

The V gene is TRBV18, the J gene TRBJ2-1; D might be TRBD1 (5 bases). The CDR3 extends over 12 amino acids. The V end was cut by 1 base, the J end by 12 bases, with 10 bases between. Looked up from germline, CDR1 is KGHSH and CDR2 is LQKENI. In DNA form, the CDR3 reads TGTGCCAGCTCACCACAGCAGGGCGGGCAGTTCTTC. Residues: CASSPQQGGQFF.

This clone was observed a handful of times. Other DNA sequences in the same sample also yield this CDR3. This chain connects TRBV7-2 to TRBJ2-1; D unresolved. V was cut by 3 bases and J by 9 bases, with 9 bases left in between. Germline CDR1 reads SGHTA; CDR2 reads FQGNSA. This CDR3 comprises 12 residues. CDR3 sequence reads: CASSFRLGEQFF. DNA for the CDR3: TGTGCCAGCAGCTTCAGACTTGGTGAGCAGTTCTTC.

This clone turned up a few times. The chain links TRBV9 to TRBJ2-2; no clear D. The CDR3 totals 13 residues. CDR1 and CDR2 from the germline V gene are SGDLS and YYNGEE. Trimming took 0 bases from V and 6 from J, leaving 6 bases between them. CDR3 protein: CASSVGPAGELFF. CDR3 nucleotides: TGTGCCAGCAGCGTAGGGCCTGCCGGGGAGCTGTTTTTT.

In regard to this clone: Other nucleotide sequences in the sample specify the same CDR3. The chain couples TRBV30 to TRBJ1-5, with TRBD1 identical over 8 bases. Germline loops: CDR1 GTSNPN, CDR2 SVGIG (reference sequence). The CDR3 is 13 residues long. Trimming took 5 bases from V and 2 from J; bases not matched to a gene: 2. The CDR3 is CAWGQGGNQPQHF. DNA of the CDR3: TGTGCCTGGGGACAGGGTGGCAATCAGCCCCAGCATTTT.

The table lists this clone with a few counts. V usage is TRBV19 and J usage is TRBJ1-5; 9 bases agree with TRBD1. V lost 7 bases, J lost 0 bases, and 7 bases stayed unmatched. This CDR3 has 16 residues. Germline CDR1 and CDR2: LNHDA and SQIVND (reference sequence). DNA for the CDR3: TGTGCCAGTACCGACAGGGGGAAATATAGCAATCAGCCCCAGCATTTT. It yields the protein CASTDRGKYSNQPQHF.

The DNA of the CDR3 is TGTGCCAGCAGCGTAGGAGGGACAGGGGTGAATGAGCAGTTCTTC. Its translation: CASSVGGTGVNEQFF. The genes are TRBV9 and TRBJ2-1; 10 nucleotides line up with TRBD1. After removal of 0 bases from V and 7 bases from J, the junction contained 4 bases not matched to a gene. This CDR3 contains 15 residues. In germline, CDR1 is SGDLS, CDR2 YYNGEE.

This clone has more than one count but fewer than ten. The chain has TRBV5-4 and TRBJ2-1; TRBD1 is a possible D gene (7 bases). CDR3 length equals 15 residues. The V gene's germline CDR1 is SGHNT and CDR2 YYREEE (reference sequence). Trimming removed 2 bases at V and 2 bases at J, with 11 bases between. The CDR3 DNA follows: TGTGCCAGCAGCTTTGGCAGGGGGGCCTACAATGAGCAGTTCTTC. This encodes CASSFGRGAYNEQFF.

V gene TRBV27 combines with J gene TRBJ1-5; D remains ambiguous. This CDR3 contains 14 residues. CDR1 and CDR2 (germline): MNHEY, SMNVEV (reference sequence). V shed 5 bases and J shed 3 bases, with 11 bases lying between them. CDR3 residues: CASSQPGFNQPQHF. The CDR3 DNA is TGTGCCAGCAGTCAACCGGGGTTCAATCAGCCCCAGCATTTT.